These T cell receptor beta chains were read from a single sample in a study of T cell changes during pregnancy in multiple sclerosis. Only in-frame clones appear in the TCRdb table, and some are missing; sequencing was by immunoSEQ multiplex PCR. The sample holds some 77,000 clones, approximately 94% seen once. Material: peripheral blood, obtained in the second trimester of pregnancy. All receptors derive from a female donor in good health, enrolled as a control in a pregnancy study. CDR3s include the opening cysteine and the closing phenylalanine or tryptophan. Fields, in order: clone size, D gene, CDR3 length, V gene, J gene, CDR3 protein, CDR3 DNA. A D gene is named only where the DNA matches it firmly. Rows may omit the clone size; those that give it use once, few, many or a size class.

abundance: -; d_gene: -; len: 11; v_gene: TRBV2; j_gene: TRBJ2-5; CDR3aa: CASSERETQYF; CDR3nt: TGTGCCAGCAGTGAGAGGGAGACCCAGTACTTC
abundance: -; d_gene: -; len: 13; v_gene: TRBV7-8; j_gene: TRBJ1-5; CDR3aa: CASSPQVNQPQHF; CDR3nt: TGTGCCAGCAGCCCGCAGGTCAATCAGCCCCAGCATTTT
abundance: -; d_gene: -; len: 20; v_gene: TRBV12-2; j_gene: TRBJ2-3; CDR3aa: CASRLNGQGLWLRLTDTQYF; CDR3nt: TGTGCAAGTCGCTTAAACGGACAGGGCCTTTGGCTGCGATTGACAGATACGCAGTATTTT
abundance: -; d_gene: TRBD1; len: 14; v_gene: TRBV7-2; j_gene: TRBJ2-7; CDR3aa: CASSPGQGRYEQYF; CDR3nt: TGTGCCAGCAGCCCGGGACAGGGGCGGTACGAGCAGTACTTC
abundance: -; d_gene: TRBD1; len: 15; v_gene: TRBV19; j_gene: TRBJ1-3; CDR3aa: CASSPGTGSGNTIYF; CDR3nt: TGTGCCAGTAGTCCCGGGACAGGGTCTGGAAACACCATATATTTT
abundance: -; d_gene: -; len: 16; v_gene: TRBV5-1; j_gene: TRBJ1-4; CDR3aa: CASSSGTGVSGEKLFF; CDR3nt: TGCGCCAGCAGCTCAGGAACGGGGGTTTCTGGGGAAAAACTGTTTTTT
abundance: once; d_gene: TRBD1; len: 14; v_gene: TRBV28; j_gene: TRBJ1-2; CDR3aa: CASSPRTGQVGYTF; CDR3nt: TGTGCCAGCAGCCCAAGGACAGGGCAAGTGGGCTACACCTTC
abundance: once; d_gene: -; len: 17; v_gene: TRBV23-1; j_gene: TRBJ1-2; CDR3aa: CASSPGCRGGPGYGYTF; CDR3nt: TGCGCCAGCAGCCCCGGTTGCCGGGGGGGCCCTGGCTATGGCTACACCTTC
abundance: once; d_gene: -; len: 13; v_gene: TRBV6-5; j_gene: TRBJ2-5; CDR3aa: CASSYVRRETQYF; CDR3nt: TGTGCCAGCAGTTACGTCCGGAGGGAGACCCAGTACTTC
abundance: once; d_gene: TRBD2; len: 18; v_gene: TRBV5-1; j_gene: TRBJ2-3; CDR3aa: CASSFPSGSSKGRDTQYF; CDR3nt: TGCGCCAGCAGCTTTCCTAGCGGGTCCTCGAAGGGTAGAGATACGCAGTATTTT
abundance: -; d_gene: TRBD1; len: 13; v_gene: TRBV5-1; j_gene: TRBJ1-5; CDR3aa: CASRPDRDQPQHF; CDR3nt: TGCGCCAGCAGACCGGACAGGGATCAGCCCCAGCATTTT
abundance: -; d_gene: TRBD1; len: 15; v_gene: TRBV7-2; j_gene: TRBJ1-2; CDR3aa: CASSLGMGQGLIYTF; CDR3nt: TGTGCCAGCAGCTTAGGAATGGGACAGGGGTTAATCTACACCTTC
abundance: -; d_gene: TRBD1; len: 14; v_gene: TRBV7-2; j_gene: TRBJ1-2; CDR3aa: CASRLTGTGLGYTF; CDR3nt: TGTGCCAGCAGACTGACCGGGACAGGGTTAGGCTACACCTTC
abundance: -; d_gene: -; len: 16; v_gene: TRBV27; j_gene: TRBJ1-5; CDR3aa: CASSNRDTPLNQPQHF; CDR3nt: TGTGCCAGCAGTAACCGGGACACCCCCTTGAATCAGCCCCAGCATTTT
abundance: -; d_gene: TRBD1; len: 14; v_gene: TRBV7-7; j_gene: TRBJ2-1; CDR3aa: CASSLRQGTGEQFF; CDR3nt: TGTGCTAGCAGCCTCCGACAGGGAACGGGGGAGCAGTTCTTC
abundance: -; d_gene: TRBD1; len: 15; v_gene: TRBV7-6; j_gene: TRBJ2-1; CDR3aa: CASSSRRQGNNEQFF; CDR3nt: TGTGCCAGCAGCTCCCGTAGACAGGGGAACAATGAGCAGTTCTTC
abundance: -; d_gene: -; len: 15; v_gene: TRBV4-2; j_gene: TRBJ2-6; CDR3aa: CASSQDEAGANVLTF; CDR3nt: TGTGCCAGCAGCCAAGATGAGGCTGGGGCCAACGTCCTGACTTTC
abundance: -; d_gene: -; len: 16; v_gene: TRBV7-6; j_gene: TRBJ2-2; CDR3aa: CASRHKPTGVAGELFF; CDR3nt: TGTGCCAGCAGACATAAGCCGACAGGAGTGGCCGGGGAGCTGTTTTTT
abundance: -; d_gene: TRBD2; len: 16; v_gene: TRBV7-3; j_gene: TRBJ2-1; CDR3aa: CASSLIQRGRGDEQFF; CDR3nt: TGTGCCAGCAGCTTAATTCAGCGGGGGCGGGGGGATGAGCAGTTCTTC
abundance: -; d_gene: -; len: 14; v_gene: TRBV5-1; j_gene: TRBJ1-4; CDR3aa: CASSLGHTNEKLFF; CDR3nt: TGCGCCAGCAGCTTGGGACACACTAATGAAAAACTGTTTTTT
abundance: -; d_gene: -; len: 14; v_gene: TRBV5-1; j_gene: TRBJ1-4; CDR3aa: CASSWSGSNEKLFF; CDR3nt: TGCGCCAGCAGCTGGTCGGGTTCTAATGAAAAACTGTTTTTT
abundance: -; d_gene: TRBD1; len: 13; v_gene: TRBV10-3; j_gene: TRBJ1-2; CDR3aa: CAIRLTGQYGYTF; CDR3nt: TGTGCCATCAGACTTACGGGACAGTATGGCTACACCTTC
abundance: -; d_gene: -; len: 13; v_gene: TRBV10-3; j_gene: TRBJ1-1; CDR3aa: CAISEKGGTEAFF; CDR3nt: TGTGCCATCAGTGAAAAGGGGGGGACTGAAGCTTTCTTT
abundance: -; d_gene: -; len: 15; v_gene: TRBV15; j_gene: TRBJ2-7; CDR3aa: CATSREAGGTYEQYF; CDR3nt: TGTGCCACCAGCAGAGAGGCAGGGGGGACCTACGAGCAGTACTTC
abundance: -; d_gene: -; len: 15; v_gene: TRBV4-3; j_gene: TRBJ1-1; CDR3aa: CASSPNNDRGAEAFF; CDR3nt: TGCGCCAGCAGCCCCAACAACGACCGGGGGGCTGAAGCTTTCTTT
abundance: -; d_gene: -; len: 14; v_gene: TRBV7-3; j_gene: TRBJ2-2; CDR3aa: CASSLTFGAGELFF; CDR3nt: TGTGCCAGCAGCTTAACGTTCGGAGCCGGGGAGCTGTTTTTT
abundance: -; d_gene: -; len: 17; v_gene: TRBV27; j_gene: TRBJ2-1; CDR3aa: CASGIVTRTSSYNEQFF; CDR3nt: TGTGCCAGCGGAATCGTGACAAGAACAAGCTCCTACAATGAGCAGTTCTTC
abundance: few; d_gene: TRBD1; len: 15; v_gene: TRBV7-3; j_gene: TRBJ1-1; CDR3aa: CASSLTRAGGSEAFF; CDR3nt: TGTGCCAGCAGCTTAACGCGAGCAGGGGGATCTGAAGCTTTCTTT
abundance: -; d_gene: TRBD2; len: 18; v_gene: TRBV4-1; j_gene: TRBJ2-3; CDR3aa: CASSQGWESGTSTDTQYF; CDR3nt: TGCGCCAGCAGCCAAGGATGGGAAAGCGGGACTAGCACAGATACGCAGTATTTT
abundance: -; d_gene: TRBD2; len: 16; v_gene: TRBV11-2; j_gene: TRBJ2-3; CDR3aa: CASSSPSGGARGTQYF; CDR3nt: TGTGCCAGCAGCTCGCCTAGCGGGGGGGCCCGCGGCACGCAGTATTTT
abundance: -; d_gene: -; len: 15; v_gene: TRBV10-1; j_gene: TRBJ1-5; CDR3aa: CASSPGRPYDQPQHF; CDR3nt: TGCGCCAGCAGTCCCGGGAGGCCTTACGATCAGCCCCAGCATTTT
abundance: -; d_gene: TRBD1; len: 16; v_gene: TRBV29-1; j_gene: TRBJ1-1; CDR3aa: CSAHRGTTRMNTEAFF; CDR3nt: TGCAGCGCCCACAGGGGAACTACTAGGATGAACACTGAAGCTTTCTTT
abundance: -; d_gene: TRBD2; len: 17; v_gene: TRBV7-2; j_gene: TRBJ2-2; CDR3aa: CASSLERLAGGLGELFF; CDR3nt: TGTGCCAGCAGCTTAGAAAGGCTAGCGGGGGGGCTCGGGGAGCTGTTTTTT
abundance: -; d_gene: TRBD1; len: 16; v_gene: TRBV28; j_gene: TRBJ1-5; CDR3aa: CASSFPGQGGNQPQHF; CDR3nt: TGTGCCAGCAGTTTCCCTGGACAGGGCGGCAATCAGCCCCAGCATTTT
abundance: -; d_gene: -; len: 14; v_gene: TRBV6-6; j_gene: TRBJ2-3; CDR3aa: CASSRDILTDTQYF; CDR3nt: TGTGCCAGCAGTCGGGACATCCTGACAGATACGCAGTATTTT
abundance: -; d_gene: -; len: 15; v_gene: TRBV6-5; j_gene: TRBJ1-3; CDR3aa: CASSYGGVSGNTIYF; CDR3nt: TGTGCCAGCAGTTACGGGGGGGTCTCTGGAAACACCATATATTTT
abundance: -; d_gene: -; len: 15; v_gene: TRBV15; j_gene: TRBJ1-6; CDR3aa: CATSREPGRNSPLHF; CDR3nt: TGTGCCACCAGCAGGGAGCCGGGTCGGAATTCACCCCTCCACTTT
abundance: -; d_gene: TRBD1; len: 17; v_gene: TRBV12-5; j_gene: TRBJ1-1; CDR3aa: CASVLGQATFLNTEAFF; CDR3nt: TGTGCTAGTGTTCTCGGACAGGCGACCTTCTTGAACACTGAAGCTTTCTTT
abundance: -; d_gene: -; len: 13; v_gene: TRBV5-8; j_gene: TRBJ2-7; CDR3aa: CASSFRFTYEQYF; CDR3nt: TGTGCCAGCAGCTTCAGGTTCACATACGAGCAGTACTTC
abundance: -; d_gene: -; len: 11; v_gene: TRBV20-1; j_gene: TRBJ2-7; CDR3aa: CSARDHYEQYF; CDR3nt: TGCAGTGCTAGAGACCATTACGAGCAGTACTTC